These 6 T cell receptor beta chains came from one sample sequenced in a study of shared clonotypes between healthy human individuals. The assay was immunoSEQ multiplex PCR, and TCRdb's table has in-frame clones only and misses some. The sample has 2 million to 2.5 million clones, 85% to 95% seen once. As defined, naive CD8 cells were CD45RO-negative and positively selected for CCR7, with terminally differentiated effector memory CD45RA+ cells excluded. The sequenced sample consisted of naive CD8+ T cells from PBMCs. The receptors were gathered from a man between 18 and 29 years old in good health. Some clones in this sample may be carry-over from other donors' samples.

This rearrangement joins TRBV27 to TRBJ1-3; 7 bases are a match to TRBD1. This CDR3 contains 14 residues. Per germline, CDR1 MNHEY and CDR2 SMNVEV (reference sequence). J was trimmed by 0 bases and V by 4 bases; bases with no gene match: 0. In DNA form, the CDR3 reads TGTGCCAGCAGTTACAGGGGCTCTGGAAACACCATATATTTT. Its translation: CASSYRGSGNTIYF.

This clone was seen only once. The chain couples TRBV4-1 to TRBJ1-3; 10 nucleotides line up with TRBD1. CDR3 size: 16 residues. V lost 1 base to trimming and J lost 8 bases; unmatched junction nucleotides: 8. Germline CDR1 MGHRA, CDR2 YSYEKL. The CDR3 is CASSQAGTGVLDTIYF. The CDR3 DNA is TGCGCCAGCAGCCAAGCCGGGACAGGGGTATTAGACACCATATATTTT.

The CDR3 DNA is TGCGCCAGCAGCGAGACAGGGGGCGATGAGCAGTTCTTC. Its protein is CASSETGGDEQFF. The chain combines TRBV4-3 with TRBJ2-1; 10 nucleotides line up with TRBD1. Looked up from germline, CDR1 is LGHNA and CDR2 is YSLEER. V lost 5 bases to trimming and J lost 8 bases; unmatched junction nucleotides: 3. The CDR3 sequence is 13 residues long.

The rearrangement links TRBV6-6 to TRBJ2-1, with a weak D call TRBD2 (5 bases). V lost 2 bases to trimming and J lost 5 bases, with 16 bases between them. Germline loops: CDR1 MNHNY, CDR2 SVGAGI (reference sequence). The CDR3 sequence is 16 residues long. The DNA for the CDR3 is TGTGCCAGCAGTTACCCGAAGGGTAGCGCGAACAATGAGCAGTTCTTC. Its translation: CASSYPKGSANNEQFF.

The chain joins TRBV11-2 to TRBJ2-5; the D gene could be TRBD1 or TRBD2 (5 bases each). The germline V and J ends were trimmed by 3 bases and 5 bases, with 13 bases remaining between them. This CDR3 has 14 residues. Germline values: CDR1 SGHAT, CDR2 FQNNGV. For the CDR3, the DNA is TGTGCCAGCAGCTTTGGGTCGGGACCGGAGACCCAGTACTTC. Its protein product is CASSFGSGPETQYF.

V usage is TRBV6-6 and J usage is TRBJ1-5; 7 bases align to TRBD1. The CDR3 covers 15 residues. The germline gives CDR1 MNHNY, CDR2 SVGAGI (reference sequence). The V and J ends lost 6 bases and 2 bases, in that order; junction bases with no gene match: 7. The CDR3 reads CASSSRDSRNQPQHF. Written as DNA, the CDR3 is TGTGCCAGCAGCAGTCGGGACAGCCGCAATCAGCCCCAGCATTTT.